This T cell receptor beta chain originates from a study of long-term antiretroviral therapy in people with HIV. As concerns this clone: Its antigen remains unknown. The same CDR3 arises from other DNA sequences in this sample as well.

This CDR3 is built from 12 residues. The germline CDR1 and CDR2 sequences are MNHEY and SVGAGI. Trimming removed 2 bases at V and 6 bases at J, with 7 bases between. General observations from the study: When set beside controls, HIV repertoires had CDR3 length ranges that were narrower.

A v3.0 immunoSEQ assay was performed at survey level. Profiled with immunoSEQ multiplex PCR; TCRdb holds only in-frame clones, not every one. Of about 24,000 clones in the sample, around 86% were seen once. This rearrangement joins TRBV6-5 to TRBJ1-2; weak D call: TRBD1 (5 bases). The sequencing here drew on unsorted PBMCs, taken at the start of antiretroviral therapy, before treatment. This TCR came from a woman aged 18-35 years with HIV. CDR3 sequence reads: CASSYAGDGYTF. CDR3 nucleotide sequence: TGTGCCAGCAGTTACGCGGGGGATGGCTACACCTTC.